This T cell receptor beta chain is from a study of CD8+CD57+ T cells in acquired aplastic anemia. Across the study: Sorted cells (CD4+ and CD8+) yielded DNA amounts that averaged approximately 3 ug. General observations from the study: The same twenty-nine CD8+ CDR3 sequences occurred in patients and in controls.

The CDR3 consists of 13 residues. Per germline, CDR1 LNHNV and CDR2 YYDKDF (reference sequence). V was pared by 3 bases and J by 5 bases, with 10 bases between. This clonotype was seen more than once but under ten times. Its antigen is currently unknown. TCR beta VDJ and CDR3 profiles were obtained from a genomic DNA template. TCRdb analysed the reads with MiXCR anew, one entry per CDR3 protein. Among 33,000 or so distinct CDR3 sequences, roughly three quarters were seen once, and the ten largest hold 20% to 25%. This TCR was recovered from a human donor in good health, serving as a control. This rearrangement joins TRBV15 to TRBJ1-1, with TRBD1 as a possible D gene (6 bases). Source material: sorted CD4+, CD8+, or CD8+CD57+ T cells (not recorded which) from PBMCs. This CDR3 is CATSSDTGTEAFF. The CDR3 nucleotides are TGTGCCACCAGCAGCGACACAGGGACTGAAGCTTTCTTT.